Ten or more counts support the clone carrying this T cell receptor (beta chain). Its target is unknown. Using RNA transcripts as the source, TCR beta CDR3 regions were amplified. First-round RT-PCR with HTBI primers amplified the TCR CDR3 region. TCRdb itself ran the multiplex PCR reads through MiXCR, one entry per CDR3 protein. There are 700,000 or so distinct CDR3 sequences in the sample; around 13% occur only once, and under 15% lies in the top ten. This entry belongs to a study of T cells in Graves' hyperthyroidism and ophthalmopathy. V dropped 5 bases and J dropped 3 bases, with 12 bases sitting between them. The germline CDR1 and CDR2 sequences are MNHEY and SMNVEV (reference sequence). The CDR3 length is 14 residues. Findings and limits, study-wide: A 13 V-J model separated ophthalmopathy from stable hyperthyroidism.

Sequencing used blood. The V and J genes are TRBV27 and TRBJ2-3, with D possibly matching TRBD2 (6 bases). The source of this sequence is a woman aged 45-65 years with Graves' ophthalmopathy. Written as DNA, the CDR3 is TGTGCCAGCAGTCGGGCCGGGAGAACAGATACGCAGTATTTT. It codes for CASSRAGRTDTQYF.